This TCR beta chain appears in the sequencing data of a study of shared T cell receptors in the human thymus. V was cut by 3 bases and J by 11 bases, with 13 bases left in between. This CDR3 contains 12 residues. Germline V gene data show CDR1 as GTSNPN and CDR2 as SVGIG (reference sequence). The data were produced by immunoSEQ multiplex PCR, yet TCRdb's version contains in-frame clones alone and is incomplete. The sample records 650,000 to 950,000 clones, approximately 83% being singletons. These data were likewise used in another study, on human thymus T cells. From that paper: In corrective heart surgery, resections were taken, and these provided the thymus tissue. Thymic as well as blood repertoires seemed to favor certain V and J genes unevenly. Related studies noted strongly shared thymic repertoires across unrelated people.

What was sequenced was thymocytes. The V call is TRBV30, the J call TRBJ1-4; D possibly corresponds to TRBD1 (6 bases). The TCR originated in a girl under three years old with a congenital heart defect. For the CDR3, the DNA is TGTGCCTGGAGGCTCGGGACAAACAAACTGTTTTTT. Protein sequence: CAWRLGTNKLFF. The entire variable domain, with the rest obtained from reference TRBV30 and TRBJ1-4, is as follows: SQTIHQWPATLVQPVGSPLSLECTVEGTSNPNLYWYRQAAGRGLQLLFYSVGIGQISSEVPQNLSASRPQDRQFILSSKKLLLSDSGFYLCAWRLGTNKLFFGSGTQLSVL.